The entry below describes one T cell receptor beta chain. This specimen belongs to a study of human T cells and chemical hapten exposure. TCRdb reprocessed the RACE reads with MiXCR, giving one entry per CDR3 protein. The sample lists some 110,000 distinct CDR3 sequences; around 10% were seen once. V was cut by 0 bases and J by 0 bases, with 12 bases left in between. The CDR3 extends over 17 amino acids. Germline lookup yields CDR1 SGHTA and CDR2 FQGNSA. Time point here: pre-sensitization, week 0. Treatment given: therapeutic diphenylcyclopropenone sensitization with weekly scalp DPC. This specimen was whole blood, taken in connection with sensitization to the hapten diphenylcyclopropenone (DPC). The chain employs TRBV7-2 and TRBJ2-1; D is uncertain. The TCR comes from a woman aged 45-59 years with alopecia areata. Some clones in this sample may be carry-over from other donors' samples. The CDR3 nucleotides read TGTGCCAGCAGCTTAGCGGGTACCCCCAGCTCCTACAATGAGCAGTTCTTC. It translates to CASSLAGTPSSYNEQFF.